A single sample is the source of the 6 T cell receptor beta chains below, sequenced in a study of blood T cell repertoires in COVID-19. TCRdb's copy holds only in-frame clones and misses some; the assay was immunoSEQ multiplex PCR. The sample holds fewer than 250,000 clones, around four fifths seen once. Material: peripheral blood. These receptors originate from a woman in her seventies with active or convalescent COVID-19.

This clone turned up a few times. This sequence joins TRBV30 and TRBJ1-1; possibly TRBD1 for D (5 bases). This CDR3 comprises 17 residues. The V and J ends lost 2 bases and 0 bases respectively, with 19 bases between them. From germline, CDR1 is GTSNPN and CDR2 SVGIG (reference sequence). The CDR3: CAWSWVAWGEMNTEAFF. The CDR3 DNA follows: TGTGCCTGGAGTTGGGTAGCCTGGGGCGAAATGAACACTGAAGCTTTCTTT.

This clone was observed a handful of times. The V call is TRBV30, the J call TRBJ2-7; a weak D match, TRBD1 (6 bases). Germline V gene data show CDR1 as GTSNPN and CDR2 as SVGIG (reference sequence). V was clipped by 3 bases and J by 2 bases, with 17 bases between them. The CDR3 covers 15 residues. The CDR3 coding sequence is TGTGCCTGGAGGGCACCTGGCAGGGGAGCCTACGAGCAGTACTTC. It specifies CAWRAPGRGAYEQYF.

V gene TRBV2 combines with J gene TRBJ2-3; TRBD2 aligns across 10 bases. V shed 3 bases and J 4 bases; nucleotides not matched to a gene: 7. CDR1 and CDR2 (germline): SNHLY, FYNNEI. This CDR3 is 16 amino acids long. CDR3 loop: CASSDTAGGAPDTQYF. The CDR3 bases are TGTGCCAGCAGTGATACAGCGGGGGGGGCCCCAGATACGCAGTATTTT.

This clone was counted between two and nine times. This chain links TRBV11-3 with TRBJ2-3; 9 bases are shared with TRBD2. The CDR3 consists of 15 residues. CDR1 and CDR2 (germline): SGHNT, YENEEA. The trim removed 3 bases at V and 0 bases at J, leaving 1 base unmatched. CDR3 protein: CASSFSGGSTDTQYF. In DNA form, the CDR3 reads TGTGCCAGCAGCTTTAGCGGGGGTAGCACAGATACGCAGTATTTT. The variable domain in full, with the rest retrieved from reference TRBV11-3 and TRBJ2-3, is EAGVVQSPRYKIIEKKQPVAFWCNPISGHNTLYWYLQNLGQGPELLIRYENEEAVDDSQLPKDRFSAERLKGVDSTLKIQPAELGDSAVYLCASSFSGGSTDTQYFGPGTRLTVL.

The chain links TRBV21-1 to TRBJ1-5; the DNA was not used to check the table's D call, TRBD1. TRBV21-1 is a pseudogene. The CDR3 is 16 residues long. CDR3: CARERQGIYSNQPQHF. In DNA, the CDR3 is TGTGCCAGAGAAAGGCAGGGGATTTATAGCAATCAGCCCCAGCATTTT.

This rearrangement joins TRBV18 to TRBJ2-7; 7 nucleotides line up with TRBD1. V lost 6 bases, J lost 1 base, and 9 bases stayed unmatched. Germline CDR1 is KGHSH and CDR2 is LQKENI. This CDR3 has 15 residues. For the CDR3, the DNA is TGTGCCAGCTCTCCGAGGGAGACAGGGTCCTACGAGCAGTACTTC. This gives the protein CASSPRETGSYEQYF.